The source of this T cell receptor (beta chain) is a study of blood T cells in healthy people across ages. Study-wide background: T cells yielded about one barcoded beta molecule per two cells through template switching.

About this clonotype itself: What it recognizes is unknown.

The V and J ends lost 6 bases and 8 bases respectively, with 10 bases between them. Germline-derived CDR1 and CDR2 are SGHDN and FVKESK. This CDR3 region has 11 residues. The second PCR ran about 7 to 12 cycles with a sample-barcoded 5' primer and J-beta primers. In TCRdb, the 5' RACE reads were re-called with MiXCR into one record per CDR3 protein. The data contain more than 650,000 distinct CDR3 sequences, 22% of them singletons. Whole-study results and caveats: Older age coincided with a roughly linear decline in TCR beta diversity per million T cells.

The specimen sequenced was blood. The sequence was collected from a man between 65 and 85 years old in good health. This chain joins TRBV14 and TRBJ1-1; D gene unclear. The CDR3 region has the DNA TGTGCCAGCAGTTACCAGCTCGAAGCTTTCTTT. Its protein is CASSYQLEAFF.